This TCR beta chain was profiled in a study of blood T cell repertoires in COVID-19. V lost 3 bases and J lost 4; bases outside the gene matches: 4. Per germline, CDR1 SEHNR and CDR2 FQNEAQ (reference sequence). This CDR3 comprises 14 residues. Libraries were prepared by immunoSEQ multiplex PCR; TCRdb keeps only in-frame clonotypes and omits some of them. Of some 200,000 clones listed, roughly 84% are singletons. This chain uses TRBV7-9 with TRBJ2-5; 8 positions match TRBD1. Sequencing was carried out using peripheral blood. The receptor comes from a woman older than 75 with active or convalescent COVID-19. Written as DNA, the CDR3 is TGTGCCAGCAGCTTTGACAGGGGAAGAGAGACCCAGTACTTC. Protein sequence: CASSFDRGRETQYF.